These 29 T cell receptor beta chains came from one sample sequenced in a study of blood T cell repertoires in COVID-19. The repertoire was sequenced with immunoSEQ multiplex PCR; TCRdb's copy has only in-frame clones and lacks some. The sample records about 150,000 clones, around four fifths being singletons. Source material: PBMCs or T cells enriched from blood (not recorded which). The receptors come from a woman aged 45-60 years who had recovered from COVID-19.

J is TRBJ2-3 and V is TRBV27, with 9 nucleotides matching TRBD1. Germline CDR1 MNHEY, CDR2 SMNVEV (reference sequence). The CDR3 length is 15 residues. V lost 5 bases, J lost 3 bases, and 6 bases stayed unmatched. In DNA, the CDR3 is TGTGCCAGCAGTCCACAGGGGGCTGGGACAGATACGCAGTATTTT. Translating gives CASSPQGAGTDTQYF.

The CDR3 region has the DNA TGTGCCAGCGCTCCAGACACATCATATAATTCACCCCTCCACTTT. Its protein product is CASAPDTSYNSPLHF. The V call is TRBV27, the J call TRBJ1-6; D is unclear. The CDR3 consists of 15 residues. Germline CDR1 is MNHEY and CDR2 is SMNVEV (reference sequence). V was shortened by 8 bases and J by 4 bases, with 15 bases between the two germline ends.

This clone occurred once. The chain has TRBV5-5 and TRBJ1-1; tentatively, D is TRBD1 (5 bases). The V and J ends lost 3 bases and 1 base respectively, with 7 bases between them. The CDR3 consists of 13 residues. Germline V CDR1 and CDR2: SGHKS, YYEKEE (reference sequence). The CDR3 sequence is CASSSQGNTEAFF. The CDR3 DNA sequence: TGTGCCAGCAGCTCCCAGGGGAACACTGAAGCTTTCTTT.

The J gene is TRBJ1-5, the V gene TRBV27, with TRBD1 identical over 8 bases. Germline assignment: CDR1 MNHEY and CDR2 SMNVEV (reference sequence). With V trimmed by 6 bases and J by 6 bases, 10 bases remained unmatched. CDR3 length: 15 residues. CDR3 in amino acids: CASSQDRGKGQPQHF. As DNA, the CDR3 is TGTGCCAGCAGCCAAGACAGGGGTAAGGGTCAGCCCCAGCATTTT.

J is TRBJ2-5 and V is TRBV25-1, with 7 bases fitting TRBD2. Germline trimming cut 4 bases from V and 5 bases from J; bases unmatched to any gene: 4. This CDR3 comprises 13 residues. CDR1 is MGHDK and CDR2 is SYGVNS in the germline V gene. In nucleotides, the CDR3 is TGTGCCAGCAGTGGCCGGGAGGCGGAGACCCAGTACTTC. Its protein is CASSGREAETQYF.

This clone was seen more than once but under ten times. The chain has TRBV5-1 and TRBJ1-1; tentative D call: TRBD1 (6 bases). The germline V gene has CDR1 SGHRS and CDR2 YFSETQ. The CDR3 length is 15 residues. With 4 bases removed from V and 7 bases from J, the gap between germline ends came to 20 bases. The CDR3 nucleotides read TGCGCCAGCAGCGCAGCAGACAGGACGCGTGGTGAAGCTTTCTTT. This translates into CASSAADRTRGEAFF.

This chain joins TRBV18 and TRBJ1-5; TRBD1 is a possible D gene (5 bases). Trimming shortened V by 1 base and J by 7 bases, and 8 bases separated the two germline ends. The CDR3 loop spans 13 amino acids. Germline V lookup: CDR1 KGHSH, CDR2 LQKENI. CDR3 residues: CASSPLSGQPQHF. The CDR3 nucleotides are TGTGCCAGCTCACCACTGTCAGGGCAGCCCCAGCATTTT. Full variable domain (rest looked up from reference TRBV18 and TRBJ1-5): NAGVMQNPRHLVRRRGQEARLRCSPMKGHSHVYWYRQLPEEGLKFMVYLQKENIIDESGMPKERFSAEFPKEGPSILRIQQVVRGDSAAYFCASSPLSGQPQHFGDGTRLSIL.

This clone occurred a few times. V is TRBV5-5 and J is TRBJ2-2; 10 nucleotides align to TRBD2. The CDR3 totals 15 residues. J gave up 7 bases and V 0 bases, and 3 bases lay outside the gene matches. CDR1 is SGHKS, CDR2 YYEKEE, per germline (reference sequence). The CDR3 nucleotides read TGTGCCAGCAGCTTGGCTAGCGGGGGTGGCGGGGAGCTGTTTTTT. It is translated as CASSLASGGGGELFF.

The chain has TRBV6-5 and TRBJ1-2; D ambiguous. With 0 bases removed from V and 4 bases from J, the gap between germline ends came to 12 bases. There are 15 residues in the CDR3. Germline CDR1 reads MNHEY; CDR2 reads SVGAGI. In DNA, the CDR3 is TGTGCCAGCAGTTACTCATGGGAGGGCCGCTATGGCTACACCTTC. This codes for CASSYSWEGRYGYTF.

V usage is TRBV28 and J usage is TRBJ1-2; D is perhaps TRBD1 (6 bases). The CDR3 is 12 residues long. The V gene's germline CDR1 is MDHEN and CDR2 SYDVKM. Trimming cost V 6 bases and J 6 bases, with 11 bases left between them. The CDR3 coding sequence is TGTGCCAGCAGCATACAGGGAAATGGCTACACCTTC. Residues: CASSIQGNGYTF.

This clone occurred a few times. This rearrangement joins TRBV7-9 to TRBJ1-1; no reliable D call. In germline, CDR1 is SEHNR, CDR2 FQNEAQ (reference sequence). The CDR3 totals 14 residues. V was shortened by 5 bases and J by 3 bases, with 13 bases between the two germline ends. CDR3 coding DNA: TGTGCCAGCAGCGAGAGAAACGGAGACACTGAAGCTTTCTTT. Its protein is CASSERNGDTEAFF.

The gene calls are TRBV19 and TRBJ2-5, with 10 bases lining up with TRBD1. CDR1 LNHDA and CDR2 SQIVND come from the germline V gene (reference sequence). The CDR3 contains 14 residues. The trim removed 6 bases at V and 3 bases at J, leaving 4 bases unmatched. This CDR3 is CASRSDRGKETQYF. The DNA for the CDR3 is TGTGCCAGTAGATCGGACAGGGGGAAAGAGACCCAGTACTTC.

This chain uses TRBV4-2 with TRBJ2-3; 9 bases agree with TRBD2. The V gene's germline CDR1 is LGHNA and CDR2 YNFKEQ. The length of the CDR3 is 17 residues. V lost 0 bases to trimming and J lost 2 bases; unmatched junction nucleotides: 6. The CDR3 nucleotides read TGTGCCAGCAGCCAAGAAGGCGGGGGGGCCTCCACAGATACGCAGTATTTT. Encoded protein: CASSQEGGGASTDTQYF.

This sequence joins TRBV28 and TRBJ2-5; D not certain. This CDR3 region has 14 residues. Germline assignment: CDR1 MDHEN and CDR2 SYDVKM. The V gene lost 6 bases and the J gene lost 0 bases, with 11 bases spanning the gap. The CDR3 spells CASSLEQYQETQYF. CDR3 coding DNA: TGTGCCAGCAGCCTCGAACAGTACCAAGAGACCCAGTACTTC.

The J gene is TRBJ2-1, the V gene TRBV25-1, with 11 bases fitting TRBD1. The J segment lost 5 bases and the V segment lost 6 bases, leaving 6 bases of the junction unmatched. The CDR3 length is 15 residues. CDR1 and CDR2 (germline): MGHDK, SYGVNS. CDR3 amino acids: CASSLRDRGDNEQFF. The CDR3 region has the DNA TGTGCCAGCAGCCTCCGGGACAGGGGGGACAATGAGCAGTTCTTC.

The chain recombines TRBV28 with TRBJ2-7; D perhaps matches TRBD2 (5 bases). Germline V gives CDR1 MDHEN, CDR2 SYDVKM. Trimming shortened V by 5 bases and J by 1 base, and 15 bases separated the two germline ends. The CDR3 consists of 15 residues. CDR3 sequence (DNA): TGTGCCAGCAGTACTACCGAGGAGCGGTCCTACGAGCAGTACGTC. As protein: CASSTTEERSYEQYV.

For the CDR3, the DNA is TGTGCCAGCAGAGGGACAGGGGAGATTCAGCCCCAGCATTTT. It is translated as CASRGTGEIQPQHF. The rearrangement links TRBV6-5 to TRBJ1-5; 10 nucleotides align to TRBD1. Germline-derived CDR1 and CDR2 are MNHEY and SVGAGI. With V trimmed by 6 bases and J by 6 bases, 5 bases remained unmatched. The CDR3 covers 14 residues.

The chain is built from TRBV28 and TRBJ1-4; D is unclear. Germline V gene lookup returns CDR1 MDHEN and CDR2 SYDVKM. There are 15 residues in the CDR3. V was clipped by 1 base and J by 0 bases, with 6 bases between them. CDR3 in amino acids: CASSLSGATNEKLFF. The CDR3 bases are TGTGCCAGCAGTTTATCGGGTGCAACTAATGAAAAACTGTTTTTT.

J is TRBJ2-5 and V is TRBV18, with 7 positions matching TRBD2. Germline V gene lookup returns CDR1 KGHSH and CDR2 LQKENI. J lost 3 bases, V lost 0 bases, and 7 bases had no gene match. This CDR3 region has 16 residues. CDR3: CASSPPPHRGEETQYF. The CDR3 coding sequence is TGTGCCAGCTCACCACCTCCTCATCGGGGGGAAGAGACCCAGTACTTC.

There are many counts of this clone. The chain carries TRBV2 and TRBJ2-2; 7 nucleotides line up with TRBD1. CDR1 SNHLY and CDR2 FYNNEI come from the germline V gene. V shed 6 bases, J shed 6 bases, and the junction held 4 bases outside the gene matches. The CDR3 consists of 13 residues. In DNA, the CDR3 is TGTGCCAGCAGCGCACAGGGGTCCGGGGAGCTGTTTTTT. This gives the protein CASSAQGSGELFF.

This chain's CDR3 is CASSLVRYEGTQYF. The CDR3 DNA sequence: TGTGCCAGCAGCTTGGTCCGATATGAGGGGACCCAGTACTTC. The chain employs TRBV5-6 and TRBJ2-5, with a weak D call TRBD2 (5 bases). The ends were cut back, 0 bases at V and 7 bases at J, with 13 bases in the middle. In germline, CDR1 is SGHDT, CDR2 YYEEEE. The CDR3 has 14 residues.

This chain uses TRBV28 with TRBJ2-4; TRBD1 might be the D (6 bases). Germline V gene lookup returns CDR1 MDHEN and CDR2 SYDVKM. This CDR3 has 13 residues. Trimming took off 5 bases at V and 8 bases at J, with 13 bases between the two ends. The CDR3 bases are TGTGCCAGCAGTCCGGGACAACGGGACATTCAGTACTTC. It specifies CASSPGQRDIQYF.

The chain couples TRBV27 to TRBJ2-1, with D unclear. Trimming removed 3 bases at V and 1 base at J, with 7 bases between. The CDR3 is made up of 14 amino acids. Germline V gene sequence: CDR1 MNHEY, CDR2 SMNVEV (reference sequence). This CDR3 reads CASSLSRSYNEQFF. CDR3 sequence (DNA): TGTGCCAGCAGTTTGAGCCGTTCCTACAATGAGCAGTTCTTC.

This clone was counted once. This chain connects TRBV19 to TRBJ1-2, with TRBD1 matching 7 bases. Per the germline V gene, CDR1 is LNHDA and CDR2 is SQIVND (reference sequence). J gave up 0 bases and V 7 bases, and 5 bases lay outside the gene matches. The CDR3 loop spans 14 amino acids. The CDR3 bases are TGTGCCAGTACCGGGACAGTCACTAACTATGGCTACACCTTC. It translates to CASTGTVTNYGYTF.

V gene TRBV7-6 combines with J gene TRBJ2-2; 9 nucleotides align to TRBD1. CDR1 and CDR2 (germline): SGHVS, FNYEAQ. The CDR3 extends over 14 amino acids. V trimming: 6 bases; J trimming: 3 bases; junction bases outside the gene matches: 2. The CDR3 DNA reads as TGTGCCAGCAGGAGGACAGGGGACACCGGGGAGCTGTTTTTT. Residues: CASRRTGDTGELFF.

The V and J genes are TRBV5-1 and TRBJ2-2; maybe TRBD1 (6 bases). The V gene lost 3 bases and the J gene lost 3 bases, with 15 bases spanning the gap. The CDR3 totals 16 residues. From germline, CDR1 is SGHRS and CDR2 YFSETQ. CDR3 loop: CASSSLRGSDTGELFF. CDR3 nucleotides: TGCGCCAGCAGCTCTCTCAGGGGCTCAGACACCGGGGAGCTGTTTTTT.

V gene TRBV7-7 combines with J gene TRBJ1-4; 9 bases line up with TRBD1. The CDR3 consists of 15 residues. Germline V gives CDR1 SSHAT, CDR2 FNYEAQ (reference sequence). The V and J ends lost 5 bases and 7 bases, in that order; junction bases with no gene match: 8. The CDR3 is CASSPGTGSFEKLFF. CDR3 coding DNA: TGTGCCAGCAGCCCAGGGACAGGGAGTTTTGAAAAACTGTTTTTT.

The V and J genes are TRBV15 and TRBJ1-2; 7 bases map to TRBD1. Germline V gene data show CDR1 as LNHNV and CDR2 as YYDKDF (reference sequence). The CDR3 runs to 13 residues. V was clipped by 4 bases and J by 4 bases; unmatched bases: 3. CDR3 bases: TGTGCCACCAGCAAGGGGGCGGGCTATGGCTACACCTTC. Protein product: CATSKGAGYGYTF.

J is TRBJ1-4 and V is TRBV4-2, with TRBD1 matching over 7 bases. V shed 1 base and J 4 bases; nucleotides not matched to a gene: 3. The CDR3 length is 15 residues. In germline, CDR1 is LGHNA, CDR2 YNFKEQ. CDR3 sequence reads: CASSQADRVNEKLFF. The DNA of the CDR3 is TGTGCCAGCAGCCAAGCAGACAGGGTTAATGAAAAACTGTTTTTT.